A selection of T cell receptor beta chains follows, all from one sample in a study of T cells in Graves' hyperthyroidism and ophthalmopathy. TCRdb reprocessed the multiplex PCR reads via MiXCR and lists one record per CDR3 protein. This table holds about 260,000 distinct CDR3 sequences, 25% found once. The sequenced sample was blood. These receptors were collected from a man aged 35-49 years with Graves' hyperthyroidism that later progressed to Graves' ophthalmopathy. Both conserved end residues are part of each CDR3. A D gene is named only where the DNA matches it firmly. The listing skips clone size in some rows; elsewhere it reads once, few, many or a size class.

J gene: TRBJ2-2; V gene: TRBV11-2; D gene: TRBD2; clone size: many; CDR3 protein: CASGPGRERDTGELFF; CDR3 DNA: TGTGCCAGCGGCCCAGGGAGGGAGAGAGATACCGGGGAGCTGTTTTTT
J gene: TRBJ2-7; V gene: TRBV27; D gene: NA; clone size: NA; CDR3 protein: CASRGQETYEQYF; CDR3 DNA: TGTGCCAGCAGGGGACAAGAGACCTACGAGCAGTACTTC
J gene: TRBJ1-2; V gene: TRBV30; D gene: NA; clone size: many; CDR3 protein: CAWSLQIASYGYTF; CDR3 DNA: TGTGCCTGGAGTCTCCAGATCGCGAGCTATGGCTACACCTTC
J gene: TRBJ1-2; V gene: TRBV5-1; D gene: TRBD1; clone size: NA; CDR3 protein: CASSLSSDRGRYGYTF; CDR3 DNA: TGCGCCAGCAGCCTATCCTCGGACAGGGGGCGGTATGGCTACACCTTC
J gene: TRBJ2-7; V gene: TRBV24-1; D gene: NA; clone size: many; CDR3 protein: CATSDSKPGHLYEQYF; CDR3 DNA: TGTGCCACCAGTGATTCAAAGCCGGGACACCTCTACGAGCAGTACTTC
J gene: TRBJ2-2; V gene: TRBV27; D gene: NA; clone size: NA; CDR3 protein: CASSLLGAGELFF; CDR3 DNA: TGTGCCAGCAGTTTATTAGGGGCCGGGGAGCTGTTTTTT
J gene: TRBJ1-5; V gene: TRBV4-1; D gene: TRBD1; clone size: few; CDR3 protein: CASSQDGRGKYSNQPQHF; CDR3 DNA: TGCGCCAGCAGCCAAGATGGCAGGGGGAAGTATAGCAATCAGCCCCAGCATTTT
J gene: TRBJ1-6; V gene: TRBV2; D gene: NA; clone size: many; CDR3 protein: CATLSLGVGYSPLHF; CDR3 DNA: TGTGCCACCCTTTCATTGGGGGTAGGGTACTCACCCCTCCACTTT
J gene: TRBJ2-7; V gene: TRBV29-1; D gene: NA; clone size: NA; CDR3 protein: CSVDISYEQYF; CDR3 DNA: TGCAGCGTTGATATATCTTACGAGCAGTACTTC
J gene: TRBJ1-2; V gene: TRBV2; D gene: NA; clone size: many; CDR3 protein: CASSETETSPTF; CDR3 DNA: TGTGCCAGCAGTGAAACGGAAACCTCACCCACCTTC
J gene: TRBJ1-2; V gene: TRBV5-1; D gene: TRBD1; clone size: many; CDR3 protein: CASTEGGAGINGYTF; CDR3 DNA: TGCGCCAGCACCGAAGGGGGCGCAGGTATTAATGGCTACACCTTC